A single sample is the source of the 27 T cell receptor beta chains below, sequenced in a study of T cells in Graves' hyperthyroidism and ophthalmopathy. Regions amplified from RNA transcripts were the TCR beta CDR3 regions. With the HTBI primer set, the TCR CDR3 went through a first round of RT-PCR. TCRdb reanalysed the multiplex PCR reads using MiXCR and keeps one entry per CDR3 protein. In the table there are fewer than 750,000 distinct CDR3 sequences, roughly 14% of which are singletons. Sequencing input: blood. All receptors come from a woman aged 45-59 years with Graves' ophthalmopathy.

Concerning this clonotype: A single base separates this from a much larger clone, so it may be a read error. CDR3 DNA: TGTGCCATCAGTGAGTCGTGGCGCGGGATTACAGATACGCAGTATTTT. Protein sequence: CAISESWRGITDTQYF. The chain uses TRBV10-3 and TRBJ2-3, with a possible D match to TRBD2 (6 bases). The CDR3 is made up of 16 amino acids. V lost 0 bases, J lost 3 bases, and 13 bases lay in between. The germline V gene encodes CDR1 ENHRY and CDR2 SYGVKD.

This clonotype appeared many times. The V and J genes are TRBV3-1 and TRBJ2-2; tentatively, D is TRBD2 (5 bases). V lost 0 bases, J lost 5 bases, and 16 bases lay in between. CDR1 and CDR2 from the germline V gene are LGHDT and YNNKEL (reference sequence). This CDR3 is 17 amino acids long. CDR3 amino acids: CASSQDVGRLATGELFF. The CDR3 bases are TGTGCCAGCAGCCAAGATGTGGGTAGGTTAGCGACCGGGGAGCTGTTTTTT.

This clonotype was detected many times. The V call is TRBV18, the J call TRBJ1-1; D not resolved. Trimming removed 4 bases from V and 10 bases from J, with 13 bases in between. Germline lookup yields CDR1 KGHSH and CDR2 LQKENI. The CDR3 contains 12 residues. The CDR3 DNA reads TGTGCCAGCTCACGAGCCGCCCGAGGAGCTTTCTTT. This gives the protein CASSRAARGAFF.

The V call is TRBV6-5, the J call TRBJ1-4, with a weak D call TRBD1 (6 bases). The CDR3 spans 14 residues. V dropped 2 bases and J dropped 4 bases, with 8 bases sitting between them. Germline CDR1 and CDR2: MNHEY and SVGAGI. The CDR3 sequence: CASSYGGGNEKLFF. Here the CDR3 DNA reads TGTGCCAGCAGTTACGGGGGCGGTAATGAAAAACTGTTTTTT.

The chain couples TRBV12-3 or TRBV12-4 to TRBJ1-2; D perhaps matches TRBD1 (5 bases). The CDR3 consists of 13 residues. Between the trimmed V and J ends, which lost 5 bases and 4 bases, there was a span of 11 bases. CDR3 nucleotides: TGTGCCAGCAGTGTCGGGGGGATCTATGGCTACACCTTC. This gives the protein CASSVGGIYGYTF.

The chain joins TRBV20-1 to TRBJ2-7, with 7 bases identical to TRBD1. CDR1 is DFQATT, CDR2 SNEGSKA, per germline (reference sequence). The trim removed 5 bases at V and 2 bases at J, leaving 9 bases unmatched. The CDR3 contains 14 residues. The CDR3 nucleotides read TGCAGTGCTGGGGGACGGGACAGTGCCTACGAGCAGTACTTC. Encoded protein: CSAGGRDSAYEQYF.

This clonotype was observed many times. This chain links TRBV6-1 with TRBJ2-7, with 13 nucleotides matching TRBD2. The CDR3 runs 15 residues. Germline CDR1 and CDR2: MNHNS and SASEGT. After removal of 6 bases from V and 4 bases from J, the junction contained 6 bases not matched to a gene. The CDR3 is CASSGLAGVGYEQYF. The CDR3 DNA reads TGTGCCAGCAGCGGACTAGCGGGAGTAGGGTACGAGCAGTACTTC.

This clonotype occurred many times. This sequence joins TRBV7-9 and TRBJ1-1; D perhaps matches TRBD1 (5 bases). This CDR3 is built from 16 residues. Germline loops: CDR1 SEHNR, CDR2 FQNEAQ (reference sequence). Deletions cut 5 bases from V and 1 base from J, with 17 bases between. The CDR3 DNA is TGTGCCAGCAGCCCGTACCGCAGGGATCCGAACACTGAAGCTTTCTTT. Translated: CASSPYRRDPNTEAFF.

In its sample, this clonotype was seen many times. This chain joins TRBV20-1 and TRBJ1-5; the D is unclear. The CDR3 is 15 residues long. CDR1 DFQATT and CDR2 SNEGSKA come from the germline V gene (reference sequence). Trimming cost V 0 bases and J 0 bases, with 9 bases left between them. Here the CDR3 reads CSARDSRDSNQPQHF. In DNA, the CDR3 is TGCAGTGCTAGAGATTCTCGAGATAGCAATCAGCCCCAGCATTTT.

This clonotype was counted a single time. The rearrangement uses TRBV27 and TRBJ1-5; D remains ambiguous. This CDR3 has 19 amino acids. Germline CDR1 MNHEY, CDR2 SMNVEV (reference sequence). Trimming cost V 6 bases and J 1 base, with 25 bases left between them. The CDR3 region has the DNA TGTGCCAGCAGCCGAGCGGCGGGCGCGTGGGGAAAAAGCAATCAGCCCCAGCATTTT. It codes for CASSRAAGAWGKSNQPQHF.

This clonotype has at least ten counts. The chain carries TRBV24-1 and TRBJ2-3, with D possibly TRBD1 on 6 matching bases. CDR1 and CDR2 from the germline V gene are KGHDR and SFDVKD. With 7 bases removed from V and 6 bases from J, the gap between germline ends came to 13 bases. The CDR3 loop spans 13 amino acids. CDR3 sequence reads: CATSRSGVDTQYF. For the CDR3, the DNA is TGTGCCACCAGCCGGTCAGGGGTGGATACGCAGTATTTT.

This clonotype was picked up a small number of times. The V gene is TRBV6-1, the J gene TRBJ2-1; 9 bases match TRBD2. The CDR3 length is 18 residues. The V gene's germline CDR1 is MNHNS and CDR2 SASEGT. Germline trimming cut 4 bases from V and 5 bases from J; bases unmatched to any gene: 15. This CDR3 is CASSVGPVGSGSNNEQFF. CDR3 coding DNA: TGTGCCAGCAGTGTAGGGCCCGTGGGTAGCGGGAGCAACAATGAGCAGTTCTTC.

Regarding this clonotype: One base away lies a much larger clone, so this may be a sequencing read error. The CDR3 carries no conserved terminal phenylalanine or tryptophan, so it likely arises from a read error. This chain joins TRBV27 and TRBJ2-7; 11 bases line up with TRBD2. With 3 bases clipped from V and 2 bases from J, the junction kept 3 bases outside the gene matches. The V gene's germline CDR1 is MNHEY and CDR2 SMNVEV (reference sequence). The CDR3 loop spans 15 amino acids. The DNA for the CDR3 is TGTGCCAGCAGTTTGACTAGCGGGATGCCCTACGAGCAGTACTCC. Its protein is CASSLTSGMPYEQYS.

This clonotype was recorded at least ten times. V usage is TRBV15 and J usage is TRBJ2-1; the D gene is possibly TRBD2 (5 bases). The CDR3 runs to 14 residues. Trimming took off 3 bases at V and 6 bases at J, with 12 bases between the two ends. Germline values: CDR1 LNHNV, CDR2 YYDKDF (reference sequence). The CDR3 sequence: CATSSGSSSNEQFF. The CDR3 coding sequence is TGTGCCACCAGCAGCGGATCTAGCTCCAATGAGCAGTTCTTC.

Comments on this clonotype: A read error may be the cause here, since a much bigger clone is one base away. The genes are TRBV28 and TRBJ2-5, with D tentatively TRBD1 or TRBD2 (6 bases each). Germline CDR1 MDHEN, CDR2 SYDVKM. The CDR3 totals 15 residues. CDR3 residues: CAGSYPTGGKETQYF. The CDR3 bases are TGTGCCGGCAGTTACCCGACAGGAGGGAAGGAGACCCAGTACTTC. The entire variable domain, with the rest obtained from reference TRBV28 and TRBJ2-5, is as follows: DVKVTQSSRYLVKRTGEKVFLECVQDMDHENMFWYRQDPGLGLRLIYFSYDVKMKEKGDIPEGYSVSREKKERFSLILESASTNQTSMYLCAGSYPTGGKETQYFGPGTRLLVL.

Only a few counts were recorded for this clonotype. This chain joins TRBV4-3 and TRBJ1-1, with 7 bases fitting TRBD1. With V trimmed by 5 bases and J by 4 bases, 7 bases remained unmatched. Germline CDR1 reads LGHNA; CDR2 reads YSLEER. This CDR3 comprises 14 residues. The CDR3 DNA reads TGCGCCAGCAGCACAGGGGCCCCTTTCACTGAAGCTTTCTTT. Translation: CASSTGAPFTEAFF.

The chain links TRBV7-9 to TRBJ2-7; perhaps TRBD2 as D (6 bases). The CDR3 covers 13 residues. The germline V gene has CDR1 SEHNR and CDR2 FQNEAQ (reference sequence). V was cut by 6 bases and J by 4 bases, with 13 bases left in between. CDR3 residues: CASSVASEYEQYF. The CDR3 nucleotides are TGTGCCAGCAGTGTTGCTAGCGAATACGAGCAGTACTTC. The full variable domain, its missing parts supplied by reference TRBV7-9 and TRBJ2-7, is DTGVSQNPRHKITKRGQNVTFRCDPISEHNRLYWYRQTLGQGPEFLTYFQNEAQLEKSRLLSDRFSAERPKGSFSTLEIQRTEQGDSAMYLCASSVASEYEQYFGPGTRLTVT.

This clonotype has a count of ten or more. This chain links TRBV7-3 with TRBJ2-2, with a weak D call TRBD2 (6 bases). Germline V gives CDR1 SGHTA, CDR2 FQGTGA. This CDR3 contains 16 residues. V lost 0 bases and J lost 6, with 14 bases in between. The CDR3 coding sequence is TGTGCCAGCAGCTTAACGACTACAGCGGGTGCCGGGGAGCTGTTTTTT. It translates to CASSLTTTAGAGELFF.

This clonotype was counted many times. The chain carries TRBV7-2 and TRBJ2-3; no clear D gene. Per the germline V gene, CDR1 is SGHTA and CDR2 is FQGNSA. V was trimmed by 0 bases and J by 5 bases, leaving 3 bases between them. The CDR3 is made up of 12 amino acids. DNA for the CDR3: TGTGCCAGCAGCTTAGCAAAAGATACGCAGTATTTT. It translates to CASSLAKDTQYF.

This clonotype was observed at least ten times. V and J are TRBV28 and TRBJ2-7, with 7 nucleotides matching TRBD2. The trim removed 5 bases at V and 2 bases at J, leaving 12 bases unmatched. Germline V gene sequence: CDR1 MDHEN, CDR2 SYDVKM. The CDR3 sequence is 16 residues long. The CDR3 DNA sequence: TGTGCCAGCAGTCCCCCGGGACTACCGAATCCCTACGAGCAGTACTTC. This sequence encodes CASSPPGLPNPYEQYF.

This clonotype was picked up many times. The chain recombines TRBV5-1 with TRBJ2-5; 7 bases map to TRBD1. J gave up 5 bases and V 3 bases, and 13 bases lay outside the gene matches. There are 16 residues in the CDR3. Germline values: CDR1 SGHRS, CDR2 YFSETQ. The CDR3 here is CASSSRGQQGQETQYF. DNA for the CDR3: TGCGCCAGCAGCTCGAGGGGACAGCAAGGGCAGGAGACCCAGTACTTC.

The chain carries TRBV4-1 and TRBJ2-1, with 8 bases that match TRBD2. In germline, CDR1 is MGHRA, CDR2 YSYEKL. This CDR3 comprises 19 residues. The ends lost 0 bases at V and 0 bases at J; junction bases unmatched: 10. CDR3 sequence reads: CASSQDRAGDWSSYNEQFF. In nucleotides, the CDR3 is TGCGCCAGCAGCCAAGATCGAGCGGGAGATTGGAGCTCCTACAATGAGCAGTTCTTC.

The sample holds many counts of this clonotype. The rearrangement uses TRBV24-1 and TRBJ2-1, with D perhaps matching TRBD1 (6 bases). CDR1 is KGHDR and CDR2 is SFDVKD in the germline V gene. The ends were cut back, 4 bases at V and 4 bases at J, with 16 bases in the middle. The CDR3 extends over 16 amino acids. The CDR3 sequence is CATSESGTLRYNEQFF. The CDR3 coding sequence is TGTGCCACCAGTGAGTCCGGGACACTACGATACAATGAGCAGTTCTTC.

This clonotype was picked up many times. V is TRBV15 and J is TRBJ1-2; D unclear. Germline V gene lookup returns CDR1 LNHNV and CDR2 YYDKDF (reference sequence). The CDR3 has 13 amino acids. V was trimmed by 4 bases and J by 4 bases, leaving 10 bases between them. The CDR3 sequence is CATSKTGSYGYTF. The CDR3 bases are TGTGCCACCAGCAAAACGGGGAGCTATGGCTACACCTTC.

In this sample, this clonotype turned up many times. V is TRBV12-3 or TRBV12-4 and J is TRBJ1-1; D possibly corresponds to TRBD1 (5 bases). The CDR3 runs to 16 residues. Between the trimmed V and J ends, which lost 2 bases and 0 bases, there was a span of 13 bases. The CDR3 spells CASSLSPTEMNTEAFF. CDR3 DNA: TGTGCCAGCAGTTTATCACCGACAGAGATGAACACTGAAGCTTTCTTT.

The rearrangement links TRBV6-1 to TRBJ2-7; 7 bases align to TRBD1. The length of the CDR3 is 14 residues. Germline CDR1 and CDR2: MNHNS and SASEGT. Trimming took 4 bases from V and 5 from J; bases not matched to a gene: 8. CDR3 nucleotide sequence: TGTGCCAGCAGTGTCGGTGGACAGGTAAACGAGCAGTACTTC. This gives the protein CASSVGGQVNEQYF.

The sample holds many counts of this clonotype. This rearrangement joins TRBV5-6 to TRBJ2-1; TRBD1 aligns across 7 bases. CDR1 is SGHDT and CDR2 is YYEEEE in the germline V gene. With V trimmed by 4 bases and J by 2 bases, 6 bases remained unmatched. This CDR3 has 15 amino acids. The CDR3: CASSTTGATYNEQFF. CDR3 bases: TGTGCCAGCAGCACTACAGGGGCAACCTACAATGAGCAGTTCTTC.